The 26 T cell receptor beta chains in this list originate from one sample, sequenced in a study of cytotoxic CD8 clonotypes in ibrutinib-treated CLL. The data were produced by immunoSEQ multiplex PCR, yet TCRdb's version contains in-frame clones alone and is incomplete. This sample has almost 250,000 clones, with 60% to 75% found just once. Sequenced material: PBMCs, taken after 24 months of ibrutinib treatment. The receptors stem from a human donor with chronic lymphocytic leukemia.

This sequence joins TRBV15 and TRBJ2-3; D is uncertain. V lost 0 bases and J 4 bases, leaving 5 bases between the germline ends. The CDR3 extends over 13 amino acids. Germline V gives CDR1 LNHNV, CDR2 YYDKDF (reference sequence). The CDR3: CATSRDLPDTQYF. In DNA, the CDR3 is TGTGCCACCAGCAGAGACCTTCCAGATACGCAGTATTTT.

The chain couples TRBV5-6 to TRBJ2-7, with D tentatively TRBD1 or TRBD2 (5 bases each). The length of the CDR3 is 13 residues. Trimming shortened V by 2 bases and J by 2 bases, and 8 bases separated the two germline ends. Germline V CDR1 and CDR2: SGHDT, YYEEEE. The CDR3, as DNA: TGTGCCAGCAGCTTATGGGGGACCTACGAGCAGTACTTC. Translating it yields CASSLWGTYEQYF.

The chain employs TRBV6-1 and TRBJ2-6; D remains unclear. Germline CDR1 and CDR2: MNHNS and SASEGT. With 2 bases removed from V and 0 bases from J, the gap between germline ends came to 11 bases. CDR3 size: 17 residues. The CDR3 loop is CASSEFKALSGANVLTF. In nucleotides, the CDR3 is TGTGCCAGCAGTGAATTCAAAGCCCTCTCTGGGGCCAACGTCCTGACTTTC.

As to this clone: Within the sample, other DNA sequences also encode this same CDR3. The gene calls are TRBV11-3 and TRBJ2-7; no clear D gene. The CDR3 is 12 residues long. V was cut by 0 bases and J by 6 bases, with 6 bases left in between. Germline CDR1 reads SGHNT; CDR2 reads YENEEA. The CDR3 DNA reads TGTGCCAGCAGCTTAGAAGATTCCGAGCAGTACTTC. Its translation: CASSLEDSEQYF.

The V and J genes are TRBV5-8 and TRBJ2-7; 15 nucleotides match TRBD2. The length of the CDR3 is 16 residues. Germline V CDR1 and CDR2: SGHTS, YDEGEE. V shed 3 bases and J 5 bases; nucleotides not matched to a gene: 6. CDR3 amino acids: CASSSGLAGGRDEQYF. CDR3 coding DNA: TGTGCCAGCAGCTCAGGACTAGCGGGAGGGAGGGACGAGCAGTACTTC.

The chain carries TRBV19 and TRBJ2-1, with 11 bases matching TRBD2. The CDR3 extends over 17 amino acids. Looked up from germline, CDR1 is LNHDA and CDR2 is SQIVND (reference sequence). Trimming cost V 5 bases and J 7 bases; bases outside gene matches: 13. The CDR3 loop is CASSAGTSGRQFNEQFF. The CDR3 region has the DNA TGTGCCAGTAGTGCCGGAACTAGCGGGAGACAATTTAATGAGCAGTTCTTC. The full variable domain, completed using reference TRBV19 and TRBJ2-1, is DGGITQSPKYLFRKEGQNVTLSCEQNLNHDAMYWYRQDPGQGLRLIYYSQIVNDFQKGDIAEGYSVSREKKESFPLTVTSAQKNPTAFYLCASSAGTSGRQFNEQFFGPGTRLTVL.

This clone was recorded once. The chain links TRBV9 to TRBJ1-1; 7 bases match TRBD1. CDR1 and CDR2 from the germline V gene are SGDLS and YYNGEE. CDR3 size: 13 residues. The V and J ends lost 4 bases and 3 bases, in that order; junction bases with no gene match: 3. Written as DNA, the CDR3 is TGTGCCAGCAGCTATGGGACAGACACTGAAGCTTTCTTT. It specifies CASSYGTDTEAFF. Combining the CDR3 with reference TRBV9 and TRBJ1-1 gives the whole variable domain DSGVTQTPKHLITATGQRVTLRCSPRSGDLSVYWYQQSLDQGLQFLIQYYNGEERAKGNILERFSAQQFPDLHSELNLSSLELGDSALYFCASSYGTDTEAFFGQGTRLTVV.

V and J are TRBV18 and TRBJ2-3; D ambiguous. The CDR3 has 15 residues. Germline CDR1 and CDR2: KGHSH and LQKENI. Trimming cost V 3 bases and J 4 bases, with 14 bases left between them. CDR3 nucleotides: TGTGCCAGCTCACCGACATTGACCCTCGCAGATACGCAGTATTTT. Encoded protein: CASSPTLTLADTQYF.

The CDR3 spells CASSPQGDGNQPQHF. The CDR3 DNA reads as TGTGCCAGTAGCCCACAGGGAGATGGAAATCAGCCCCAGCATTTT. This sequence joins TRBV19 and TRBJ1-5, with D perhaps TRBD1 (6 bases). The germline V and J ends were trimmed by 6 bases and 4 bases, with 16 bases remaining between them. The CDR3 spans 15 residues. Germline values: CDR1 LNHDA, CDR2 SQIVND (reference sequence).

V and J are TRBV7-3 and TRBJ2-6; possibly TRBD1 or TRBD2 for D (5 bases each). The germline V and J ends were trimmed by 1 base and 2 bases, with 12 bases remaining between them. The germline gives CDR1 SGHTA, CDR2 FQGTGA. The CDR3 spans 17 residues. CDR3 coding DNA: TGTGCCAGCAGCTTAAATGAGGGGCTGGCTGGGGCCAACGTCCTGACTTTC. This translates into CASSLNEGLAGANVLTF. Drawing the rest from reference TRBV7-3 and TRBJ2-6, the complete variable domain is GAGVSQTPSNKVTEKGKYVELRCDPISGHTALYWYRQSLGQGPEFLIYFQGTGAADDSGLPNDRFFAVRPEGSVSTLKIQRTERGDSAVYLCASSLNEGLAGANVLTFGAGSRLTVL.

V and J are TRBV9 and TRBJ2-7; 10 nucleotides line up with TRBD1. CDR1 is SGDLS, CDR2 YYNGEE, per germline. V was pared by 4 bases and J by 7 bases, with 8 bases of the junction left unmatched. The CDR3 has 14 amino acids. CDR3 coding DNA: TGTGCCAGCAGCTCTCGGGACAGGGGATCTGAGCAGTACTTC. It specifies CASSSRDRGSEQYF. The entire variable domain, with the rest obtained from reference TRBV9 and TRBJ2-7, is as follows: DSGVTQTPKHLITATGQRVTLRCSPRSGDLSVYWYQQSLDQGLQFLIQYYNGEERAKGNILERFSAQQFPDLHSELNLSSLELGDSALYFCASSSRDRGSEQYFGPGTRLTVT.

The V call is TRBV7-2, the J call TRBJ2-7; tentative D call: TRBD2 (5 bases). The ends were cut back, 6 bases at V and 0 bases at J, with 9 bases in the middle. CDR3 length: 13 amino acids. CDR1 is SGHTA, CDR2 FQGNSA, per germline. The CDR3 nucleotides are TGTGCCAGCAGTACTAGGGACTCCTACGAGCAGTACTTC. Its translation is CASSTRDSYEQYF.

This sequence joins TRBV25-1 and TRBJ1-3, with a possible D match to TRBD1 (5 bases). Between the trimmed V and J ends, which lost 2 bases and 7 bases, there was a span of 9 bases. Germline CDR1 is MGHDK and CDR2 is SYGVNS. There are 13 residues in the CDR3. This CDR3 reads CASSETGGNTIYF. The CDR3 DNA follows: TGTGCCAGCAGTGAAACAGGCGGGAACACCATATATTTT. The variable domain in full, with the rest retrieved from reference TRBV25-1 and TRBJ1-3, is EADIYQTPRYLVIGTGKKITLECSQTMGHDKMYWYQQDPGMELHLIHYSYGVNSTEKGDLSSESTVSRIRTEHFPLTLESARPSHTSQYLCASSETGGNTIYFGEGSWLTVV.

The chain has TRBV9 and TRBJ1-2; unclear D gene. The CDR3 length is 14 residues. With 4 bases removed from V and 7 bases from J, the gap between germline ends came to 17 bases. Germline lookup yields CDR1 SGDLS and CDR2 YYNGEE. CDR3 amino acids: CASSPRGLISGYTF. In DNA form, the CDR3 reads TGTGCCAGCAGCCCCCGGGGTCTTATCTCTGGCTACACCTTC.

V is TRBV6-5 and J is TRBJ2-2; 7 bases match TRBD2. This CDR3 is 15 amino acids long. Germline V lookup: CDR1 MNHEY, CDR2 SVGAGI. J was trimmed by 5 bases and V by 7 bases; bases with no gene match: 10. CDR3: CASTLGRAFTGELFF. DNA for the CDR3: TGTGCCAGCACACTGGGGAGGGCCTTTACCGGGGAGCTGTTTTTT.

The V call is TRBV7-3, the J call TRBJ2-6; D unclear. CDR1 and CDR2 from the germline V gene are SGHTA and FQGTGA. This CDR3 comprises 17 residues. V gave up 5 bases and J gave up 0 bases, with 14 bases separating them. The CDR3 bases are TGTGCCAGCAGCCTCCAAGGACCCACCTCTGGGGCCAACGTCCTGACTTTC. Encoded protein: CASSLQGPTSGANVLTF.

The CDR3: CASSEGLANTGELFF. For the CDR3, the DNA is TGCGCCAGCAGCGAGGGACTAGCGAACACCGGGGAGCTGTTTTTT. V and J are TRBV5-1 and TRBJ2-2; 8 nucleotides match TRBD2. From germline, CDR1 is SGHRS and CDR2 YFSETQ. This CDR3 contains 15 residues. V shed 4 bases, J shed 0 bases, and the junction held 2 bases outside the gene matches. Filled out from reference TRBV5-1 and TRBJ2-2, the complete variable domain reads KAGVTQTPRYLIKTRGQQVTLSCSPISGHRSVSWYQQTPGQGLQFLFEYFSETQRNKGNFPGRFSGRQFSNSRSEMNVSTLELGDSALYLCASSEGLANTGELFFGEGSRLTVL.

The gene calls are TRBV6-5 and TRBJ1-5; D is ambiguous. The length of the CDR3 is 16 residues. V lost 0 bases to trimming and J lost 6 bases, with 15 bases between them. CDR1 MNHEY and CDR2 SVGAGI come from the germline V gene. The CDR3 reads CASSYSVPQGSQPQHF. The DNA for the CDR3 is TGTGCCAGCAGTTACTCGGTACCCCAAGGTAGTCAGCCCCAGCATTTT.

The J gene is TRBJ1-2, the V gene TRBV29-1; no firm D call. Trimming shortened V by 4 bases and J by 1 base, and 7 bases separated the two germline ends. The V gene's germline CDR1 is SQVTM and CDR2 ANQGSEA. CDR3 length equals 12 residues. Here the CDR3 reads CSVAAGNYGYTF. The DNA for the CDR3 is TGCAGCGTTGCCGCCGGTAACTATGGCTACACCTTC.

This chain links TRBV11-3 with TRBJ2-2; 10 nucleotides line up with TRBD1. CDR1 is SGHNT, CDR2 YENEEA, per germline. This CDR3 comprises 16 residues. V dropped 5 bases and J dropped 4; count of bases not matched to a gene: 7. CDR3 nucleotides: TGTGCCAGCAGCGCGCGACAGGGGGCGGGCACCGGGGAGCTGTTTTTT. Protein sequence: CASSARQGAGTGELFF.

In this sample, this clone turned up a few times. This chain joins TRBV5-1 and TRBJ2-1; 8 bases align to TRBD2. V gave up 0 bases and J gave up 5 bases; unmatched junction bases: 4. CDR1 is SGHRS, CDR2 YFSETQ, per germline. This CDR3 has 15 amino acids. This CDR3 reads CASSLGLARNNEQFF. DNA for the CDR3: TGCGCCAGCAGCTTGGGACTAGCGAGAAACAATGAGCAGTTCTTC.

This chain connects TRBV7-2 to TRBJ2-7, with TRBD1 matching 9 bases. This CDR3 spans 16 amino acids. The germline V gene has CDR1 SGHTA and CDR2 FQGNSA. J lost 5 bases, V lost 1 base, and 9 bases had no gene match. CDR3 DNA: TGTGCCAGCAGCTTAGTGCCGGGACAGGGTTACCACGAGCAGTACTTC. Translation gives CASSLVPGQGYHEQYF.

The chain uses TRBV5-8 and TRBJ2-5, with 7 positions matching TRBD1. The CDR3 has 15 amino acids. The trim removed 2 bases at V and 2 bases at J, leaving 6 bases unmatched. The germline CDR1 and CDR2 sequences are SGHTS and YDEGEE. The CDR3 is CASSFFGTEQETQYF. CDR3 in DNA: TGTGCCAGCAGCTTCTTCGGGACAGAGCAAGAGACCCAGTACTTC.

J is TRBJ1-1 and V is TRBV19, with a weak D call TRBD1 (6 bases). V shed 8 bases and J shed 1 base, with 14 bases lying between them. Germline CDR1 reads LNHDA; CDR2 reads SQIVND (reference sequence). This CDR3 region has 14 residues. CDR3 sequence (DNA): TGTGCCAGTTCCCCTGGGGGGCGGAACACTGAAGCTTTCTTT. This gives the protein CASSPGGRNTEAFF.

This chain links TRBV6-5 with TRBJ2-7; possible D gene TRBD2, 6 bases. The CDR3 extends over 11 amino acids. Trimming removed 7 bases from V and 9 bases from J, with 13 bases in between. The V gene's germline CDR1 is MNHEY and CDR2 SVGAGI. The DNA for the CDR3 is TGTGCCAGCACCTTGATCGGGGGGCAGTACTTC. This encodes CASTLIGGQYF.

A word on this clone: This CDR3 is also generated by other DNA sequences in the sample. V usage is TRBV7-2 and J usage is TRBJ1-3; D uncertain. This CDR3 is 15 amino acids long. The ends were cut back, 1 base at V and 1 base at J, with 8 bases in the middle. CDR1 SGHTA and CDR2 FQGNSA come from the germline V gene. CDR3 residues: CASSLGFGSGNTIYF. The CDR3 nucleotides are TGTGCCAGCAGCTTAGGCTTTGGGTCTGGAAACACCATATATTTT.